This TCR beta chain comes out of a study of blood T cell repertoires in COVID-19. Study summary: The analysed material was cDNA or gDNA that came from T cells, B-cell-depleted T cells, or PBMCs.

Original analysis: Nucleated cell number was recorded as an estimate derived from reference gene primer amplification. Libraries were prepared by immunoSEQ multiplex PCR; TCRdb keeps only in-frame clonotypes and omits some of them. The V and J calls and clone size are taken from that table; D and trimming were inferred from the DNA. Of about 350,000 clones in the sample, around nine tenths were seen once. Seattle enrolled patients during active infection and tracked them longitudinally. The CDR3 has 16 amino acids. Germline trimming cut 1 base from V and 2 bases from J; bases unmatched to any gene: 3. CDR1 is MGHDK, CDR2 SYGVNS, per germline.

The gene calls are TRBV25-1 and TRBJ1-1, with TRBD1 matching 11 bases. Sequencing was performed on peripheral blood. The clonotype comes from a woman aged 55-69 years with COVID-19, enrolled during active disease. The CDR3 bases are TGTGCCAGCAGTGAATGGACAGGGGGCGAAAACACTGAAGCTTTCTTT. It encodes CASSEWTGGENTEAFF.